At least ten counts were recorded for the clone carrying this TCR beta chain. Its antigen is not identified. The data are from a study of early T cells in non-severe SARS-CoV-2 infection. Study-wide context: The study sequenced bulk RNA from unsorted whole blood, with chains unpaired. Study-level findings and limits: Lookups in VDJdb leaned toward anti-spike CD8 responses and missed private and CD4 specificities.

Unique molecular identifiers were added to individual cDNA molecules. TCRdb passed the 5' RACE reads through MiXCR, listing each CDR3 protein once. The sample lists under 35,000 distinct CDR3 sequences, 5.4% occurring once. Looked up from germline, CDR1 is SQVTM and CDR2 is ANQGSEA. CDR3 size: 13 residues. Trimming removed 4 bases from V and 6 bases from J, with 16 bases in between. The TCR sequence derives from an adult who was a healthcare worker with PCR-confirmed SARS-CoV-2 infection or an uninfected control (not recorded which). The rearrangement joins TRBV29-1 to TRBJ2-7, with D maybe TRBD1 (5 bases). The specimen sequenced was whole blood. The CDR3 region is CSVVGALTGEQYF. Here the CDR3 DNA reads TGCAGCGTTGTAGGGGCCCTCACTGGCGAGCAGTACTTC.